The 2 T cell receptor beta chains below all came from one sample that was sequenced in a study of blood T cells in healthy people across ages (dated by TCRdb to about 2015). Library construction relied on 5' RACE. Data came from an Illumina HiSeq 2500. A second roughly 6 to 12 cycle PCR used a sample-barcoded 5' primer and a J-beta primer mix. Clones were called with MiXCR by TCRdb after fastp trimmed the public reads at Q25, and only in-frame beta chains were retained. Each record represents a unique CDR3 protein, reported with the most common genes and DNA among its rows. Across this sample there are 800,000 or so distinct CDR3 sequences, with 20% to 30% seen only once. Of the sample, approximately 4% is held by the ten largest clones. Another study also made use of these data, one on T cells of mothers and their children.

The sample consisted of blood. Receptor source: a boy younger than 18 in good health.

The chain combines TRBV27 with TRBJ1-3; D unresolved. The CDR3 consists of 15 residues. The V end lost 5 bases, the J end lost 0 bases, and 11 bases lay between the germline ends. The germline V gene encodes CDR1 MNHEY and CDR2 SMNVEV (reference sequence). The DNA of the CDR3 is TGTGCCAGCAGTCCCCTCGGGAGCTCTGGAAACACCATATATTTT. This encodes CASSPLGSSGNTIYF.

J is TRBJ1-1 and V is TRBV25-1, with TRBD1 matching over 8 bases. CDR3 length: 14 amino acids. Looked up from germline, CDR1 is MGHDK and CDR2 is SYGVNS. V shed 8 bases, J shed 3 bases, and the junction held 8 bases outside the gene matches. CDR3 residues: CASLGDRWDTEAFF. Written as DNA, the CDR3 is TGTGCCAGCCTGGGGGACAGGTGGGACACTGAAGCTTTCTTT.